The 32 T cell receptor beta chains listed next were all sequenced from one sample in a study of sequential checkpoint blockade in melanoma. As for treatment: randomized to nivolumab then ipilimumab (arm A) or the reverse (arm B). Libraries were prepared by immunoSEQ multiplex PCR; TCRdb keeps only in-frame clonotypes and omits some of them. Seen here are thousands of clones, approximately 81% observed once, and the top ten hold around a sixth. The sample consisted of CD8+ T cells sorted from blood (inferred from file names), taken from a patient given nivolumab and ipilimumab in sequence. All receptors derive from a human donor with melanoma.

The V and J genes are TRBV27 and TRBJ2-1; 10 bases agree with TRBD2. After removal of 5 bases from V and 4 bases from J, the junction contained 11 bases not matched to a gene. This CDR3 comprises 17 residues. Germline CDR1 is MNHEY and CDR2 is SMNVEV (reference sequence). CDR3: CASSVLRGAGGYNEQFF. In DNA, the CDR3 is TGTGCCAGCAGTGTGCTACGGGGAGCGGGGGGGTACAATGAGCAGTTCTTC.

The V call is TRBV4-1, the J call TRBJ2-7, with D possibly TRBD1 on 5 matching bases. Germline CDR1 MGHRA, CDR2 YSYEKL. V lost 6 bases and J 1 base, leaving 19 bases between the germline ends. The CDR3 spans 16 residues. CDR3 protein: CASRRSTLTESYEQYF. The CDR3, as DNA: TGCGCCAGCAGGCGATCGACCTTGACAGAGTCCTACGAGCAGTACTTC.

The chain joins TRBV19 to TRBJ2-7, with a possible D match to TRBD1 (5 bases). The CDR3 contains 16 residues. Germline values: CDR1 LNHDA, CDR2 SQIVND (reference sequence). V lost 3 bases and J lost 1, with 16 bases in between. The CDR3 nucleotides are TGTGCCAGTAGTATTAGGCCGTGGGGCAGATCCTACGAGCAGTACTTC. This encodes CASSIRPWGRSYEQYF.

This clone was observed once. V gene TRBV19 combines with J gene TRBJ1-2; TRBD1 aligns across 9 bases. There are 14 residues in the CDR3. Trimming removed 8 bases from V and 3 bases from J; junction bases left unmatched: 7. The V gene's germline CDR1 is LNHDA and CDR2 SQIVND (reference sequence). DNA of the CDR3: TGTGCCAGTTCCCCGGGACAGGGTGACTATGGCTACACCTTC. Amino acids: CASSPGQGDYGYTF.

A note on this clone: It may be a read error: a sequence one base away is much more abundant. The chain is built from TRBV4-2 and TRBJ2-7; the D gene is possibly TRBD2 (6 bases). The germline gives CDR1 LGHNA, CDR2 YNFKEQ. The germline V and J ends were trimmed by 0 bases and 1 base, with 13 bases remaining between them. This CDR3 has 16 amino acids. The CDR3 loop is CASSQEQGLPSYEQYF. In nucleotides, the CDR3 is TGTGCCAGCAGCCAAGAGCAGGGACTCCCTTCCTACGAGCAGTACTTC.

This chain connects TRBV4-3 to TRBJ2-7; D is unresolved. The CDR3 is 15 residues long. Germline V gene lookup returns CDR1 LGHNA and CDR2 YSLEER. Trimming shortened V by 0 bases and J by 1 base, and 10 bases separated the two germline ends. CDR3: CASSQDLARSYEQYF. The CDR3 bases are TGCGCCAGCAGCCAAGATTTAGCACGGTCCTACGAGCAGTACTTC.

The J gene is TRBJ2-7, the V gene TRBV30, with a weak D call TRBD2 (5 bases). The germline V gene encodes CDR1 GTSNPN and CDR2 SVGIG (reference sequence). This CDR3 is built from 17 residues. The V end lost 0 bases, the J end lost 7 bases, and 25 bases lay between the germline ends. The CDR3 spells CAWSVLRGIGSYNEQYF. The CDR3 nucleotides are TGTGCCTGGAGTGTTTTACGGGGAATCGGGTCCTACAATGAGCAGTACTTC.

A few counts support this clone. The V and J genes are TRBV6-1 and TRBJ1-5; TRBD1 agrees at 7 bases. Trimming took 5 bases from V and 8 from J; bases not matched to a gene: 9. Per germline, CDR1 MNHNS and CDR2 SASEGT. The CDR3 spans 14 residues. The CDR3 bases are TGTGCCAGCAGTTCGGGACAGACCGTTGAGCCCCAGCATTTT. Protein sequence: CASSSGQTVEPQHF.

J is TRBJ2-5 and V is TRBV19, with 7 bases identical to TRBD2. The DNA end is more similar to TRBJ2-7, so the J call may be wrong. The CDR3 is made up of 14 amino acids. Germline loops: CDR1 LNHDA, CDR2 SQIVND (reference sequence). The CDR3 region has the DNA TGTGCCAGTAGTATTATGCCCGGCGGGGGCGAGCAGTACTTC. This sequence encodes CASSIMPGGGEQYF.

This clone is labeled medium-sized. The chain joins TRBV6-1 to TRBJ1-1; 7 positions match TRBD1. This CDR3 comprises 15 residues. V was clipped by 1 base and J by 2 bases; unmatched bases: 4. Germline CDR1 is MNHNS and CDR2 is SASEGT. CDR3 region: CASSEEAGGNTEAFF. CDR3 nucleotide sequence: TGTGCCAGCAGTGAAGAGGCAGGGGGAAACACTGAAGCTTTCTTT.

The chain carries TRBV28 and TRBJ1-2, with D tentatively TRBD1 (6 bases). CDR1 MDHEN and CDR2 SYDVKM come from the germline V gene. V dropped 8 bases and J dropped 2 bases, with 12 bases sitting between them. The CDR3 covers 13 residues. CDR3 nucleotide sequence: TGTGCCAGCGCTGGGGGCACAAACTATGGCTACACCTTC. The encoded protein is CASAGGTNYGYTF.

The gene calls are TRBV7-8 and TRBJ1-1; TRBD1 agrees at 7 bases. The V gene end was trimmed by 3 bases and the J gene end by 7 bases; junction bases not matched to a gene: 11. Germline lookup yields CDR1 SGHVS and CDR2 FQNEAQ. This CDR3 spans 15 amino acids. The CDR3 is CASSFRDSRNVEAFF. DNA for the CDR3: TGTGCCAGCAGCTTTCGGGACAGTCGAAATGTTGAAGCTTTCTTT. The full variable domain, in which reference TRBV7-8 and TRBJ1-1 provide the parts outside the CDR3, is GAGVSQSPRYKVAKRGQDVALRCDPISGHVSLFWYQQALGQGPEFLTYFQNEAQLDKSGLPSDRFFAERPEGSVSTLKIQRTQQEDSAVYLCASSFRDSRNVEAFFGQGTRLTVV.

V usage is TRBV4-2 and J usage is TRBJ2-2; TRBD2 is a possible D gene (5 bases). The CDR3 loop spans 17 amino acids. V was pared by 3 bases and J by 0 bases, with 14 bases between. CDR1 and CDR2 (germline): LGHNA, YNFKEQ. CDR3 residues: CASSHPPLGANTGELFF. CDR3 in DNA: TGTGCCAGCAGCCACCCCCCACTAGGCGCGAACACCGGGGAGCTGTTTTTT.

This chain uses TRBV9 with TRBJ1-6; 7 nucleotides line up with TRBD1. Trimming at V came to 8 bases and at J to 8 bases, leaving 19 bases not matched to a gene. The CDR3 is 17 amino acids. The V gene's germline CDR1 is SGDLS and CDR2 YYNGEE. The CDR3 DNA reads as TGTGCCAGTCCGACAGGGATTAGAGTCGAAAGGGATTCACCCCTCCACTTT. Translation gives CASPTGIRVERDSPLHF.

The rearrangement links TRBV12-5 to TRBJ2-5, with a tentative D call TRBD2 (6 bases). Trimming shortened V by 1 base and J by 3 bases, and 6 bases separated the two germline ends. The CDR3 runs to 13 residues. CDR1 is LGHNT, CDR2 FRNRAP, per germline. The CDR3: CASGLGLEETQYF. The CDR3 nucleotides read TGTGCTAGTGGTTTGGGACTAGAAGAGACCCAGTACTTC.

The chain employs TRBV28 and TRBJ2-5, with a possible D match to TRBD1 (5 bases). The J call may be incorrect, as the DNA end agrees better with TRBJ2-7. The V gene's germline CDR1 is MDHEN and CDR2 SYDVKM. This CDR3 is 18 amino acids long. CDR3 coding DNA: TGTGCCAGCAGTCTCACCCGAATCAGGGAAACAGTTTCCTACGAGCAGTACTTC. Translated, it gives CASSLTRIRETVSYEQYF.

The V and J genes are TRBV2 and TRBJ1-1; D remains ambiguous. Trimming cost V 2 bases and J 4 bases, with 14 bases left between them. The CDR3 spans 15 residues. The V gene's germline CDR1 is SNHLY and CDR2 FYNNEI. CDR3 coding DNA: TGTGCCAGCAGTGAAAAGGTCCTACCGGGCACTGAAGCTTTCTTT. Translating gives CASSEKVLPGTEAFF. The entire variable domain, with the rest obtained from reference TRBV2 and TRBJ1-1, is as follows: EPEVTQTPSHQVTQMGQEVILRCVPISNHLYFYWYRQILGQKVEFLVSFYNNEISEKSEIFDDQFSVERPDGSNFTLKIRSTKLEDSAMYFCASSEKVLPGTEAFFGQGTRLTVV.

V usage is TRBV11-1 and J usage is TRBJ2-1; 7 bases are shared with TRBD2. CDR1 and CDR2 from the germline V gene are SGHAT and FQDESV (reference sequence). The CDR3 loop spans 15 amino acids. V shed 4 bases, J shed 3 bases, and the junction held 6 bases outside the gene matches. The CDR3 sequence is CASSWSSGDYNEQFF. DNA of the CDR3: TGTGCCAGCAGCTGGTCTAGCGGAGACTACAATGAGCAGTTCTTC. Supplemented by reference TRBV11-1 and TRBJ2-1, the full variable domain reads EAEVAQSPRYKITEKSQAVAFWCDPISGHATLYWYRQILGQGPELLVQFQDESVVDDSQLPKDRFSAERLKGVDSTLKIQPAELGDSAMYLCASSWSSGDYNEQFFGPGTRLTVL.

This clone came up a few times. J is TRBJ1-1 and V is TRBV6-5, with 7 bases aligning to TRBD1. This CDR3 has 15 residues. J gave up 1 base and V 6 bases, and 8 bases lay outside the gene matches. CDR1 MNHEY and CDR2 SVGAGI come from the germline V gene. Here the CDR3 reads CASRLSQGGNTEAFF. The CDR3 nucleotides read TGTGCCAGCAGATTATCCCAGGGGGGGAACACTGAAGCTTTCTTT.

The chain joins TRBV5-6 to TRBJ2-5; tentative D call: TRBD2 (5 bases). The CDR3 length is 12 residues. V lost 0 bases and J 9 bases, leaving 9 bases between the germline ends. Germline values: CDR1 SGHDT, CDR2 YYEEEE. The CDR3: CASSLGGVAQYF. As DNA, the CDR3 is TGTGCCAGCAGCTTGGGGGGAGTGGCCCAGTACTTC.

CDR3 DNA sequence: TGTGCCTGGAGTGTAGGAGCAGGGGGTTATGCCTATGAAAAACTGTTTTTT. Translated: CAWSVGAGGYAYEKLFF. The chain uses TRBV30 and TRBJ1-4; 7 bases align to TRBD1. The J segment lost 6 bases and the V segment lost 0 bases, leaving 13 bases of the junction unmatched. Germline lookup yields CDR1 GTSNPN and CDR2 SVGIG (reference sequence). The CDR3 runs 17 residues. The whole variable domain, remainder taken from reference TRBV30 and TRBJ1-4, is SQTIHQWPATLVQPVGSPLSLECTVEGTSNPNLYWYRQAAGRGLQLLFYSVGIGQISSEVPQNLSASRPQDRQFILSSKKLLLSDSGFYLCAWSVGAGGYAYEKLFFGSGTQLSVL.

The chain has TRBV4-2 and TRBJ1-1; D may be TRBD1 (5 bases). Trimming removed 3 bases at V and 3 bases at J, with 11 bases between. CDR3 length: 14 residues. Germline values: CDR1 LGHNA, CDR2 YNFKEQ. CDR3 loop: CASSQRPGYTEAFF. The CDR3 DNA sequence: TGTGCCAGCAGCCAGCGACCAGGGTACACTGAAGCTTTCTTT.

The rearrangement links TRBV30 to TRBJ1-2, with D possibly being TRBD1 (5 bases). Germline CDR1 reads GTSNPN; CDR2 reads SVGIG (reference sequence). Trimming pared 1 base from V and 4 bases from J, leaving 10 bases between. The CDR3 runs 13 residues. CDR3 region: CAWSDRYFYGYTF. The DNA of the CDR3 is TGTGCCTGGAGTGACAGGTATTTCTATGGCTACACCTTC.

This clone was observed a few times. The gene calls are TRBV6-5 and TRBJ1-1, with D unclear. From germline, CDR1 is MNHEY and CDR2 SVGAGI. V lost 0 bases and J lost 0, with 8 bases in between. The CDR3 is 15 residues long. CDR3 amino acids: CASSYSQALNTEAFF. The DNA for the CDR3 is TGTGCCAGCAGTTACTCCCAAGCCCTGAACACTGAAGCTTTCTTT.

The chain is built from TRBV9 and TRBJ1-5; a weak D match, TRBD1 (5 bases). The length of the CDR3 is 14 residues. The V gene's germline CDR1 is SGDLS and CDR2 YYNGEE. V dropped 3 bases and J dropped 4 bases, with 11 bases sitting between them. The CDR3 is CASSAGQQNQPQHF. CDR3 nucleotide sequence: TGTGCCAGCAGCGCCGGACAACAAAATCAGCCCCAGCATTTT.

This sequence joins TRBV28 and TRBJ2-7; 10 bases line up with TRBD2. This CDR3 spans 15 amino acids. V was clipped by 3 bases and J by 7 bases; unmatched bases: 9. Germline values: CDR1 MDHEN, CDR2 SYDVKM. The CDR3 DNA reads TGTGCCAGCAGTTTCGGGCTAGCGGGAGCGGGAGAGCAGTACTTC. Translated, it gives CASSFGLAGAGEQYF.

The CDR3 nucleotides are TGTGCCAGCTCACTAGGGACTACGCGTCTGGATGAGCAGTTCTTC. Translated: CASSLGTTRLDEQFF. The chain couples TRBV18 to TRBJ2-1, with 7 bases identical to TRBD2. This CDR3 has 15 residues. Per germline, CDR1 KGHSH and CDR2 LQKENI. Trimming removed 4 bases from V and 8 bases from J; junction bases left unmatched: 11.

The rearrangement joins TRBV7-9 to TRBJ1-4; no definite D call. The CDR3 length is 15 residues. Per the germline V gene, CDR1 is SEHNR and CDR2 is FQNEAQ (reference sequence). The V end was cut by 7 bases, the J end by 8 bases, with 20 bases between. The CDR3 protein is CASTLGLGGEEKLFF. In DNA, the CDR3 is TGTGCCAGCACCCTCGGTCTGGGAGGCGAAGAAAAACTGTTTTTT. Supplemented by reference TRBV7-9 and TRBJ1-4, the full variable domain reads DTGVSQNPRHKITKRGQNVTFRCDPISEHNRLYWYRQTLGQGPEFLTYFQNEAQLEKSRLLSDRFSAERPKGSFSTLEIQRTEQGDSAMYLCASTLGLGGEEKLFFGSGTQLSVL.

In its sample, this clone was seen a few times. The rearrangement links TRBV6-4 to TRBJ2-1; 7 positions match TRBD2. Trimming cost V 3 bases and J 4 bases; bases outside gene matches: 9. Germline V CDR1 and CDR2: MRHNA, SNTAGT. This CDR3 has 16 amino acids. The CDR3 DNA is TGTGCCAGCAGTGAAACTATGGGGGGGAGGTACAATGAGCAGTTCTTC. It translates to CASSETMGGRYNEQFF.

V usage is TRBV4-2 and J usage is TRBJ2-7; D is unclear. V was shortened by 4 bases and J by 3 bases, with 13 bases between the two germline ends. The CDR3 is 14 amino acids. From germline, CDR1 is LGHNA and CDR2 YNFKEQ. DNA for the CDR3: TGTGCCAGCAGCCCCCAGAACAGAGACTACGAGCAGTACTTC. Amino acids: CASSPQNRDYEQYF.

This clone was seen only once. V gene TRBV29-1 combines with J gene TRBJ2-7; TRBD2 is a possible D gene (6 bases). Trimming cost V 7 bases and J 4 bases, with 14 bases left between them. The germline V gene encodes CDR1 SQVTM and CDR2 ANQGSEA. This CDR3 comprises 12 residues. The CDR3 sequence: CSGKEGPYEQYF. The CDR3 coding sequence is TGCAGCGGAAAGGAGGGCCCGTACGAGCAGTACTTC.

CDR3 loop: CASSSTPTEAPDYEQYF. CDR3 coding DNA: TGTGCCAGCAGTTCTACCCCTACCGAGGCGCCCGACTACGAGCAGTACTTC. This rearrangement joins TRBV27 to TRBJ2-7; D remains unclear. V was trimmed by 4 bases and J by 3 bases, leaving 22 bases between them. The CDR3 loop spans 17 amino acids. The V gene's germline CDR1 is MNHEY and CDR2 SMNVEV (reference sequence).